This entry is about one TCR beta chain. A universal primer site and UMIs were added as TCR cDNA was made by 5'RACE template switching. TCRdb reanalysed the 5' RACE reads using MiXCR and keeps one entry per CDR3 protein. This repertoire shows 450,000 to 550,000 distinct CDR3 sequences, 20% to 25% found once; its top ten account for roughly a sixth. These data come from a study of T cells after yellow fever vaccination. The receptor was isolated from a man between 18 and 35 years old who received the YFV17D yellow fever vaccine. The starting material was PBMCs, obtained approximately 22 days after the first yellow fever vaccination.

The CDR3 is CASSIDGTSYPDTQYF. The CDR3, as DNA: TGTGCCAGCAGCATTGATGGGACTAGTTACCCAGATACGCAGTATTTT. The rearrangement joins TRBV7-2 to TRBJ2-3; 8 bases agree with TRBD2. The CDR3 length is 16 residues. J gave up 4 bases and V 5 bases, and 11 bases lay outside the gene matches. The germline V gene encodes CDR1 SGHTA and CDR2 FQGNSA.